This entry features one T cell receptor (beta chain) sequence. The antigen is not known. Germline loops: CDR1 SQVTM, CDR2 ANQGSEA. This CDR3 spans 14 amino acids. J gave up 4 bases and V 4 bases, and 4 bases lay outside the gene matches. The data originate from a study of cytomegalovirus exposure and HLA in healthy donors. The PCR contained 60 Vbeta and 13 Jbeta primers. Profiling relied on immunoSEQ multiplex PCR, and the TCRdb table lists in-frame clones only, not all of them. In total, the table holds tens of thousands of clones. As for the donors, each was a healthy bone marrow donor. Study-level results: In all likelihood, a cluster of highly shared sequence variants was a sequencing artifact. There were 160 or so TCR beta chains listed as cytomegalovirus-associated.

This sequence originates from a man aged 25-45 years in good health and CMV-seronegative. The V call is TRBV29-1, the J call TRBJ2-5, with 12 bases identical to TRBD1. Material: PBMCs. In DNA, the CDR3 is TGCAGCGTTGCGGGGACAGGGGGCCGAGAGACCCAGTACTTC. Translating gives CSVAGTGGRETQYF.